The 4 T cell receptor beta chains listed next were all sequenced from one sample in a study of cytomegalovirus exposure and HLA in healthy donors (dated by TCRdb to the late 2010s). Library preparation used the immunoSEQ multiplex PCR assay. For the multiplex PCR, a mixture combining 60 forward primers for TCR Vbeta segments and 13 reverse primers for TCR Jbeta segments was used. Imported from immuneACCESS, the table was reduced by TCRdb to in-frame sequences with V and J called. These copies leave out some clones; in studies compared against another copy, an unresolved V gene accounts for under half, and the cause of the remainder is not known. Counted in this sample were about 140,000 clones; around 75% of them appeared once. In total, the top ten clones hold 3% to 3.5% of the sample. Material for sequencing was PBMCs. Source of these receptors: a man in his forties or fifties in good health and CMV-seronegative.

The sample holds a few counts of this clone. V gene TRBV7-3 combines with J gene TRBJ2-7; 8 nucleotides line up with TRBD2. CDR3 length equals 13 residues. CDR1 and CDR2 (germline): SGHTA, FQGTGA. J lost 6 bases, V lost 4 bases, and 5 bases had no gene match. The CDR3 loop is CASSSGAGGEQYF. CDR3 DNA sequence: TGTGCCAGCAGCTCAGGGGCGGGAGGCGAGCAGTACTTC.

The chain has TRBV7-2 and TRBJ1-1, with 9 bases identical to TRBD1. Germline-derived CDR1 and CDR2 are SGHTA and FQGNSA. The CDR3 has 14 residues. The ends lost 5 bases at V and 7 bases at J; junction bases unmatched: 8. CDR3: CASSATGTGFEAFF. DNA of the CDR3: TGTGCCAGCAGCGCGACCGGGACAGGGTTTGAAGCTTTCTTT. Together with reference TRBV7-2 and TRBJ1-1, the CDR3 gives the full variable domain: GAGVSQSPSNKVTEKGKDVELRCDPISGHTALYWYRQSLGQGLEFLIYFQGNSAPDKSGLPSDRFSAERTGGSVSTLTIQRTQQEDSAVYLCASSATGTGFEAFFGQGTRLTVV.

This chain uses TRBV5-1 with TRBJ1-3, with D possibly being TRBD1 (5 bases). The CDR3 sequence is 15 residues long. V was shortened by 0 bases and J by 0 bases, with 7 bases between the two germline ends. Per the germline V gene, CDR1 is SGHRS and CDR2 is YFSETQ. The CDR3 DNA reads TGCGCCAGCAGCTTGGGACAGAGCTCTGGAAACACCATATATTTT. Translation gives CASSLGQSSGNTIYF.

This clone was observed once. The rearrangement uses TRBV5-1 and TRBJ2-5; D may be TRBD1 (6 bases). V lost 0 bases to trimming and J lost 1 base, with 7 bases between them. Germline CDR1 and CDR2: SGHRS and YFSETQ. CDR3 size: 14 residues. The CDR3 spells CASSLDRVQETQYF. The CDR3, as DNA: TGCGCCAGCAGCTTGGACAGGGTCCAAGAGACCCAGTACTTC.